Presented here are 13 T cell receptor beta chains from one specimen sequenced in a study of T-cell memory formation after mild COVID-19. One entry per CDR3 protein results from TCRdb running MiXCR on the 5' RACE reads. The sample includes some 180,000 distinct CDR3 sequences, less than 20% seen only once; the top ten take 3.5% to 5%. The sequencing input was PBMCs or a T cell subset sorted from them (not recorded which). The receptors here all came from a man younger than 35 who had mild COVID-19 (a few samples of this study predate the infection). Cell type and time point are not known.

In its sample, this clonotype was seen a few times. The chain uses TRBV28 and TRBJ1-5; TRBD1 is a possible D gene (6 bases). Germline assignment: CDR1 MDHEN and CDR2 SYDVKM. Trimming stripped 6 bases from V and 11 bases from J, with 17 bases between. The CDR3 length is 13 residues. This chain's CDR3 is CASSISGEWAQHF. Here the CDR3 DNA reads TGTGCCAGCAGCATATCAGGGGAGTGGGCCCAGCATTTT.

The chain employs TRBV5-1 and TRBJ2-1; D possibly corresponds to TRBD2 (5 bases). Deletions cut 5 bases from V and 2 bases from J, with 11 bases between. This CDR3 has 14 residues. CDR1 and CDR2 (germline): SGHRS, YFSETQ. CDR3 sequence (DNA): TGCGCCAGCAGGACCGCGGGCGCCTACAATGAGCAGTTCTTC. Translation: CASRTAGAYNEQFF.

This clonotype has a handful of counts. The genes are TRBV2 and TRBJ2-3; 10 bases agree with TRBD2. Trimming at V came to 3 bases and at J to 7 bases, leaving 4 bases not matched to a gene. Germline V gives CDR1 SNHLY, CDR2 FYNNEI. CDR3 length: 14 residues. The CDR3 nucleotides are TGTGCCAGCAGTGAGTCTAGCGGGGGAAATACGCAGTATTTT. Amino acids: CASSESSGGNTQYF.

In its sample, this clonotype was seen a few times. The chain combines TRBV5-1 with TRBJ1-4; no clear D gene. The ends were cut back, 0 bases at V and 4 bases at J, with 7 bases in the middle. CDR1 and CDR2 from the germline V gene are SGHRS and YFSETQ. CDR3 size: 14 residues. The CDR3 loop is CASSLGQFNEKLFF. CDR3 DNA: TGCGCCAGCAGCTTGGGGCAGTTTAATGAAAAACTGTTTTTT.

This clonotype was seen a few times. The V gene is TRBV7-9, the J gene TRBJ2-5, with D perhaps TRBD2 (6 bases). Germline lookup yields CDR1 SEHNR and CDR2 FQNEAQ (reference sequence). V was shortened by 1 base and J by 2 bases, with 14 bases between the two germline ends. This CDR3 contains 16 residues. The CDR3 sequence: CASSLGGGDRQETQYF. In DNA, the CDR3 is TGTGCCAGCAGCTTAGGAGGCGGGGATCGTCAAGAGACCCAGTACTTC. The full variable domain, in which reference TRBV7-9 and TRBJ2-5 provide the parts outside the CDR3, is DTGVSQNPRHKITKRGQNVTFRCDPISEHNRLYWYRQTLGQGPEFLTYFQNEAQLEKSRLLSDRFSAERPKGSFSTLEIQRTEQGDSAMYLCASSLGGGDRQETQYFGPGTRLLVL.

The chain combines TRBV5-6 with TRBJ2-5; tentative D call: TRBD1 (5 bases). This CDR3 region has 15 residues. Germline loops: CDR1 SGHDT, CDR2 YYEEEE. V lost 0 bases to trimming and J lost 4 bases, with 13 bases between them. The CDR3 protein is CASSLAGQGPETQYF. DNA of the CDR3: TGTGCCAGCAGCTTGGCCGGGCAGGGCCCAGAGACCCAGTACTTC.

This rearrangement joins TRBV2 to TRBJ1-5; no definite D call. The length of the CDR3 is 13 residues. V shed 5 bases and J shed 1 base, with 6 bases lying between them. CDR1 is SNHLY and CDR2 is FYNNEI in the germline V gene. In nucleotides, the CDR3 is TGTGCCAGCAGTAAACAGAGCAATCAGCCCCAGCATTTT. This translates into CASSKQSNQPQHF.

The table lists this clonotype with many counts. The germline gene is not matched at one end of the junction; a read error may be the cause. The chain links TRBV5-1 to TRBJ2-3; D is unclear. Germline-derived CDR1 and CDR2 are SGHRS and YFSETQ. The CDR3 is made up of 11 amino acids. CDR3 DNA: TGTGCCAGCAGCTTGGAAGATACGCAGTATTTT. This gives the protein CASSLEDTQYF. Complete variable domain (other parts from reference TRBV5-1 and TRBJ2-3): KAGVTQTPRYLIKTRGQQVTLSCSPISGHRSVSWYQQTPGQGLQFLFEYFSETQRNKGNFPGRFSGRQFSNSRSEMNVSTLELGDSALYLCASSLEDTQYFGPGTRLTVL.

This clonotype was counted ten times or more. The chain uses TRBV5-1 and TRBJ2-5; D not certain. CDR3 size: 14 residues. CDR1 SGHRS and CDR2 YFSETQ come from the germline V gene. The V and J ends lost 0 bases and 2 bases respectively, with 8 bases between them. In DNA form, the CDR3 reads TGCGCCAGCAGCTTGGATCTCCCTCAAGAGACCCAGTACTTC. This translates into CASSLDLPQETQYF.

A few counts support this clonotype. The CDR3 reads CASSQGGFPEAKNIQYF. CDR3 DNA: TGCGCCAGCAGTCAGGGTGGATTCCCCGAAGCCAAAAACATTCAGTACTTC. The V gene is TRBV23-1, the J gene TRBJ2-4, with D uncertain. TRBV23-1 is an ORF, with its function uncertain. The CDR3 extends over 17 amino acids. V was shortened by 3 bases and J by 0 bases, with 15 bases between the two germline ends.

In this sample, this clonotype turned up a few times. V usage is TRBV12-3 or TRBV12-4 and J usage is TRBJ2-3; D is undetermined. The CDR3 sequence is 14 residues long. Trimming cost V 2 bases and J 2 bases, with 8 bases left between them. CDR3 bases: TGTGCCAGCAGTTTACAGGAGACCACAGATACGCAGTATTTT. Protein product: CASSLQETTDTQYF.

V and J are TRBV7-8 and TRBJ1-2; D gene ambiguous. The ends were cut back, 2 bases at V and 4 bases at J, with 14 bases in the middle. The CDR3 extends over 15 amino acids. Germline-derived CDR1 and CDR2 are SGHVS and FQNEAQ. CDR3 nucleotide sequence: TGTGCCAGCAGCTTATCTCTCAGATTCTCCTATGGCTACACCTTC. This codes for CASSLSLRFSYGYTF.

This clonotype was detected many times. This chain links TRBV29-1 with TRBJ2-2, with D tentatively TRBD1 or TRBD2 (5 bases each). Deletions cut 6 bases from V and 6 bases from J, with 17 bases between. CDR3 length: 14 amino acids. The germline V gene encodes CDR1 SQVTM and CDR2 ANQGSEA. CDR3 DNA sequence: TGCAGCGTCGGGGCTGGGACCATACCCGGGGAGCTGTTTTTT. It codes for CSVGAGTIPGELFF.